This is a list of T cell receptor beta chains from one sample in a study of T cell changes during pregnancy in multiple sclerosis. Assay: immunoSEQ multiplex PCR; the TCRdb copy retains only in-frame clones and omits some. The sample holds 45,000 to 70,000 clones, about 90% seen once. Specimen: CD4+ T cells from peripheral blood mononuclear cells, collected in the second trimester of pregnancy. The receptors stem from a female donor with multiple sclerosis, enrolled in a pregnancy study. CDR3s include the opening cysteine and the closing phenylalanine or tryptophan. Each record gives: V gene, J gene, CDR3 protein.

TRBV2	TRBJ2-1	CASSYSGLAGVYNEQFF
TRBV5-6	TRBJ1-6	CASSLVADINSPLHF
TRBV15	TRBJ2-5	CATSRGSDRGQETQYF
TRBV25-1	TRBJ2-7	CASSNSGRASEQYF
TRBV5-1	TRBJ1-1	CASSLAPKTDTEAFF
TRBV11-2	TRBJ2-5	CASSLGGGTSGRRRGTQYF
TRBV5-6	TRBJ2-2	CASSLSAGPGTGELFF
TRBV28	TRBJ2-1	CASSSLAGGPYNEQFF
TRBV2	TRBJ1-2	CASKDSNYGYTF
TRBV27	TRBJ1-2	CASRMAGYGYTF
TRBV2	TRBJ1-2	CASSLRQGRGYTF
TRBV7-2	TRBJ1-3	CASSLRGTGNTIYF
TRBV10-1	TRBJ2-6	CASSENRAGANVLTF
TRBV18	TRBJ1-4	CASSRDSEREKLFF
TRBV19	TRBJ1-2	CASSISRVNYGYTF
TRBV5-5	TRBJ2-7	CASSFPGQGAYEQYF
TRBV6-1	TRBJ2-7	CASSEGLPTYEQYF
TRBV5-1	TRBJ2-1	CASSSGQVLEMKGEQFF
TRBV10-1	TRBJ2-7	CASSASGSPYEQYF
TRBV5-5	TRBJ2-2	CASSLMASGSFANTGELFF
TRBV2	TRBJ2-4	CASTPEGQGRNIQYF
TRBV9	TRBJ1-3	CASSVVGDSGNTIYF
TRBV10-3	TRBJ2-7	CAASPSGTSSYEQYF
TRBV15	TRBJ1-3	CATSRGGTTFSGNTIYF
TRBV7-9	TRBJ2-3	CASSSLSGGHTDTQYF
TRBV19	TRBJ2-1	CASSIGTVYNEQFF
TRBV28	TRBJ1-2	CASRSTGLWGYTF
TRBV11-2	TRBJ1-5	CASSLGVAGGGSNQPQHF
TRBV5-4	TRBJ1-2	CASSLEGLRNGYTF
TRBV28	TRBJ2-3	CASSFGGGRRTDTQYF
TRBV6-4	TRBJ2-3	CASSSTTGGRTDTQYF
TRBV7-6	TRBJ2-7	CASSPGTGGREQYF
TRBV19	TRBJ1-5	CASTETGGGQPQHF
TRBV5-1	TRBJ2-3	CASTHSGRGTDTQYF
TRBV7-9	TRBJ1-1	CASSAPLRQQSMNTEAFF
TRBV10-1	TRBJ2-2	CASSKGGRDRGITGELFF
TRBV6-1	TRBJ1-5	CASTPGNSNQPQHF
TRBV6-1	TRBJ2-3	CASSELAGGPPDTQYF
TRBV5-5	TRBJ1-2	CASSLAHGGSYTF
TRBV28	TRBJ1-4	CASSFAGGGTNEKLFF
TRBV5-1	TRBJ2-6	CASSWTRGTGANVLTF
TRBV28	TRBJ2-1	CASSLTQGPEQFF
TRBV30	TRBJ1-2	CAWPQGHGYTF
TRBV7-2	TRBJ1-2	CASSGRAYGYTF
TRBV5-8	TRBJ1-5	CASSFMDRNQPQHF
TRBV13	TRBJ2-2	CASSLRGFETGGEYTGELFF
TRBV5-1	TRBJ2-1	CASSPRLGELHEQFF
TRBV5-1	TRBJ2-7	CASRSRTGLREQYF
TRBV27	TRBJ1-5	CASGGGQVNQPQHF
TRBV30	TRBJ2-1	CAWKTSGAPYNEQFF